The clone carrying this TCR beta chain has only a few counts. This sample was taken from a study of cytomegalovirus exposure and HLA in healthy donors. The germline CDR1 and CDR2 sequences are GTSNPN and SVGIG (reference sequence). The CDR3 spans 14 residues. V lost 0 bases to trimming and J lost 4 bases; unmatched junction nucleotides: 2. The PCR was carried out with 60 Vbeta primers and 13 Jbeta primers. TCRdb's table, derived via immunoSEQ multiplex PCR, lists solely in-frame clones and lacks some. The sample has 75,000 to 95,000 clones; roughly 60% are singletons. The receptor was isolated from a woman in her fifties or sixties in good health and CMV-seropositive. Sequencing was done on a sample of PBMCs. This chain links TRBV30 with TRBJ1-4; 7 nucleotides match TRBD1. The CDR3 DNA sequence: TGTGCCTGGAGTGTAGGGGACAGTAATGAAAAACTGTTTTTT. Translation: CAWSVGDSNEKLFF.